Given below is one TCR beta chain in context. Which antigen it targets is not known. No much larger clone exists at a distance of one base, and base qualities are not known. The data belong to a study of identical twins (dated by TCRdb to about 2016). Concerning the study at large: To test whether fetal clonotypes persist, the study used deep sequencing on TCR alpha and beta repertoires from monozygotic twins, unrelated adults of various ages, and cord blood. Replicate twin experiments were performed at different times using different library preparation protocols to rule out contamination.

The library was produced with 5' RACE. This sample was sequenced with an Illumina HiSeq 2000. Template switching introduced a universal primer binding site; the final cDNA contained a unique molecular identifier, enabling accurate counting of TCR cDNA molecules. First-strand cDNA for TCR alpha and beta chains was synthesized from specific primers in the conserved constant-segment region. Each cDNA library was double barcoded, with a SMART-Mk sample barcode plus Illumina barcodes, to control for contamination. TruSeq adapter sequences and Illumina sample barcodes were added in two successive PCR steps. Sequencing of the TCR alpha and beta cDNA libraries was done on the Illumina HiSeq platform using custom primers. The authors processed their data as follows. Raw reads were processed with MiGEC to extract unique molecular identifiers, and MiXCR was used to determine CDR3 positions. For each individual, recombination models were inferred using an EM algorithm with the repgenHMM and IGoR tools. Shared clonotype analysis was performed with the tcR package in R, normalizing sharing by the product of cloneset sizes. To study raw recombination without the effects of thymic and clonal selection, out-of-frame nonproductive sequences were analyzed. TCRdb redid the processing of the public reads, applying fastp at Q25 and MiXCR, and retained in-frame beta chains. Each entry is one CDR3 protein sequence, shown with its most common DNA and genes. TCRdb, rather than the study authors, made the V and J calls. Within this sample are 450,000 or so distinct CDR3 sequences, with 20% to 25% of them counted one time only. Of the sample, about 2.7% is held by the ten largest clones.

As encoded in the germline V gene (reference sequence), CDR1 is SEHNR while CDR2 is FQNEAQ. The V end loses 5 bases and the J end loses 0 bases, and a stretch of 19 bases separates them. The CDR3 measures 17 amino acids from cysteine to phenylalanine. Just CDR3 DNA is preserved here, 51 bases in frame from base 1. What the work shows at the level of the full study, not this receptor alone: The excess sharing between twins in beta out-of-frame sequences was weaker because fewer shared sequences reduced the signal-to-noise ratio. Zero-insertion analyses could be partly confounded by invariant T cells such as MAIT and iNKT, though diverse VJ usage argued against such confounding for most clonotypes. In monozygotic twins, out-of-frame TCR alpha sharing was systematically underestimated by recombination models, although the models agreed with sharing between unrelated individuals. Compared with coincidental sharing between unrelated individuals, an excess of low generation-probability sequences was observed among out-of-frame TCR alpha sequences shared between twins. Abundant cord blood beta clonotypes carried fewer insertions; young adult naive repertoires showed a weaker similar trend, while memory repertoires showed none. Because the same donors could not be followed over many years, the conclusions relied on cross-sectional statistical analysis.

Every donor was a healthy Caucasian. The twin cohort consisted of three pairs of female monozygotic twins, all aged about 18 to 29 years. Positive isolation kits from Invitrogen were used to isolate the CD4+ and CD8+ T cell populations. The sample was also linked to a second study, of T cells expressing NK-cell markers. The second publication reports: In sorted CD3+CD56+NKG2C+, CD3+CD56+NKG2C- and CD3+CD56-NKG2C+ T-cell subsets from about 8 donors, TCR beta-chain repertoires were profiled. Among the eight sequenced donors, seven were HCMV-seropositive and one was HCMV-seronegative. In several experiments an anti-gammadeltaTCR antibody was added to restrict sorting to alphabetaTCR-expressing T cells. For five or six donors, the dominant CD3+CD56+NKG2C+ clonotypes were among the top 10 CD8+ clonotypes and accounted for about 1.0-7.5% of CD8+ T cells. Those dominant clonotypes were again the most abundant among CD3+CD56-NKG2C+ cells in a handful of donors, at about 25-60.1%. Whether the expanded NKG2C-expressing T cell clones were specific for HCMV antigens was left unclear. The study sequenced eight donors, all healthy volunteers chosen at random: three men and five women. HCMV serostatus was determined by detecting HCMV-specific IgG in serum with a commercial ELISA kit. MIGEC handled demultiplexing of the reads and grouping by UMI, while MiTCR was used to assemble and quantify clonotypes. To exclude erroneous sequences, only TCR cDNA sequences supported by at least two reads were retained. The tcR package was used for downstream repertoire analysis, and clonotypes were matched across fractions by CDR3 nucleotide sequence plus V segment. Antigen specificity was annotated against VDJdb with VDJmatch, allowing one amino acid substitution in CDR3.

The chain was built from TRBV7-9 and TRBJ1-1; the D region possibly corresponds to TRBD1 (6 bases align). The sequenced sample was CD4+ T cells sorted from blood. This receptor was identified in a woman aged 18-29 years in good health. In nucleotide form, the sequence is TGTGCCAGCAGCCCGTCAGGGGCGGGGATATTGAACACTGAAGCTTTCTTT. Translation gives CASSPSGAGILNTEAFF. The full variable domain, completed from the reference TRBV7-9 and TRBJ1-1 proteins outside the CDR3, reads DTGVSQNPRHKITKRGQNVTFRCDPISEHNRLYWYRQTLGQGPEFLTYFQNEAQLEKSRLLSDRFSAERPKGSFSTLEIQRTEQGDSAMYLCASSPSGAGILNTEAFFGQGTRLTVV.